This T cell receptor beta chain was sequenced in a study of blood T cell repertoires in COVID-19. The CDR3 extends over 14 amino acids. The V and J ends lost 8 bases and 7 bases respectively, with 20 bases between them. Germline V gene data show CDR1 as MNHNY and CDR2 as SVGAGI (reference sequence). In the original analysis: From reference gene primer amplification, estimates of nucleated cell counts were derived. Measured with immunoSEQ multiplex PCR; TCRdb has only the in-frame clones, and not every one. The V and J calls and clone size come from that table; D and trimming were worked out from the DNA. The sample includes about half a million clones, 75% to 90% of them seen just once.

Sequencing was performed on peripheral blood. V gene TRBV6-6 combines with J gene TRBJ1-2; maybe TRBD1 (6 bases). The TCR comes from a human donor in a cohort sampled during active COVID-19. Written as DNA, the CDR3 is TGTGCCAGCGGAACCCGCGGACAGCCCCGTGGCTACACCTTC. Its translation is CASGTRGQPRGYTF.